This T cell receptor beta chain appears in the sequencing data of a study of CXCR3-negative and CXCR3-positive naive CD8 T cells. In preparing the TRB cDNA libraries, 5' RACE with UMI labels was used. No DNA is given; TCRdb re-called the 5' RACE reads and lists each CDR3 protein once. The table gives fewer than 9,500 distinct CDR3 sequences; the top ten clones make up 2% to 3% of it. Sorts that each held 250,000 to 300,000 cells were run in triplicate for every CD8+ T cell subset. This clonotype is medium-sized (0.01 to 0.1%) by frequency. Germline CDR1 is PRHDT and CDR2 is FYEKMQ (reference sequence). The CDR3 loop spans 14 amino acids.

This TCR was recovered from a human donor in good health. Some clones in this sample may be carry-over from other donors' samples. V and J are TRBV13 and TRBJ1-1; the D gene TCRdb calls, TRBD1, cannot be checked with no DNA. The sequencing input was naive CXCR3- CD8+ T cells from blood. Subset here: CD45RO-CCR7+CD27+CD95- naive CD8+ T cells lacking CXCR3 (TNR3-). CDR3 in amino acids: CASSEGQRDTEAFF.